This TCR beta chain originates from a study of chemoradiotherapy in HPV16-positive cancers. From germline, CDR1 is MNHNS and CDR2 SASEGT. V lost 3 bases to trimming and J lost 5 bases, with 10 bases between them. The CDR3 runs to 13 residues. Repeated repertoire sampling spanned the course of chemoradiotherapy. The data were produced by immunoSEQ multiplex PCR, yet TCRdb's version contains in-frame clones alone and is incomplete. The table includes approximately 52,000 clones, about nine tenths detected once. This TCR was recovered from a human donor with HPV-associated anogenital cancer. This chain joins TRBV6-1 and TRBJ2-5; TRBD2 might be the D (5 bases). The source material was blood, sampled from a patient who underwent chemoradiotherapy. CDR3 region: CASSEIARETQYF. DNA for the CDR3: TGTGCCAGCAGTGAGATAGCGAGGGAGACCCAGTACTTC.